These 17 T cell receptor beta chains were all obtained from the same sample, sequenced in a study of PD-1 blockade in classical Hodgkin lymphoma. TCRdb's copy holds only in-frame clones and misses some; the assay was immunoSEQ multiplex PCR. The profile covers 30,000 to 40,000 clones, with 75% to 95% appearing a single time and around 0.21% taken by the ten largest. Each patient's relapse followed autologous stem cell transplantation, and brentuximab vedotin exposure varied. Thawed PBMCs underwent magnetic negative selection to yield purified CD4+ T cells. The specimen comprised CD4+ T cells from blood, sampled at baseline. The source is a human donor with classical Hodgkin lymphoma.

The chain combines TRBV5-4 with TRBJ2-1, with D possibly being TRBD1 (5 bases). Germline V lookup: CDR1 SGHNT, CDR2 YYREEE (reference sequence). The CDR3 runs to 12 residues. V was cut by 4 bases and J by 9 bases, with 11 bases left in between. Here the CDR3 DNA reads TGTGCCAGCAGCCCCATTCAGGGTGAGCAGTTCTTC. Its protein product is CASSPIQGEQFF.

The rearrangement uses TRBV2 and TRBJ1-5; 8 bases are a match to TRBD1. Germline V gene data show CDR1 as SNHLY and CDR2 as FYNNEI. The V segment lost 6 bases and the J segment 0 bases; nucleotides outside the gene matches: 13. This CDR3 is built from 18 residues. The CDR3 region has the DNA TGTGCCAGCAGGGTTAGTCACTACAGGGGGTCTAGCAATCAGCCCCAGCATTTT. It specifies CASRVSHYRGSSNQPQHF.

The chain links TRBV2 to TRBJ2-5; D possibly corresponds to TRBD1 (6 bases). This CDR3 spans 14 amino acids. Germline CDR1 is SNHLY and CDR2 is FYNNEI. The V and J ends lost 5 bases and 2 bases respectively, with 12 bases between them. The CDR3 DNA is TGTGCCAGCAGTCCCCAGGGGACGCAAGAGACCCAGTACTTC. Encoded protein: CASSPQGTQETQYF.

This sequence joins TRBV18 and TRBJ1-1; 7 bases align to TRBD1. CDR1 and CDR2 (germline): KGHSH, LQKENI. The V segment lost 2 bases and the J segment 7 bases; nucleotides outside the gene matches: 13. The CDR3 loop spans 16 amino acids. CDR3 protein: CASSPLRGPMGSEAFF. As DNA, the CDR3 is TGTGCCAGCTCACCATTAAGGGGGCCCATGGGGAGTGAAGCTTTCTTT.

CDR3 loop: CASKGNAHEKLFF. The CDR3 nucleotides are TGTGCCAGCAAGGGGAACGCGCATGAAAAACTGTTTTTT. This rearrangement joins TRBV28 to TRBJ1-4, with D possibly being TRBD1 (5 bases). This CDR3 has 13 amino acids. V was cut by 7 bases and J by 6 bases, with 12 bases left in between. The germline gives CDR1 MDHEN, CDR2 SYDVKM.

The chain links TRBV5-1 to TRBJ2-2; D may correspond to TRBD1 or TRBD2 (6 bases each). V shed 3 bases and J shed 6 bases, with 21 bases lying between them. The germline CDR1 and CDR2 sequences are SGHRS and YFSETQ. The CDR3 runs 17 residues. CDR3 nucleotides: TGCGCCAGCAGCTCCAGCTCGGGGGCGAACCTCGCCGGGGAGCTGTTTTTT. Translation gives CASSSSSGANLAGELFF.

The sample holds a few counts of this clone. The chain combines TRBV30 with TRBJ1-6, with 8 nucleotides matching TRBD1. Unmatched junction bases numbered 2, after V lost 2 bases and J lost 5 bases. Germline CDR1 GTSNPN, CDR2 SVGIG (reference sequence). There are 14 residues in the CDR3. CDR3 DNA: TGTGCCTGGAGTAAGGGACAGGATAATTCACCCCTCCACTTT. Amino acid sequence: CAWSKGQDNSPLHF. The whole variable domain, remainder taken from reference TRBV30 and TRBJ1-6, is SQTIHQWPATLVQPVGSPLSLECTVEGTSNPNLYWYRQAAGRGLQLLFYSVGIGQISSEVPQNLSASRPQDRQFILSSKKLLLSDSGFYLCAWSKGQDNSPLHFGNGTRLTVT.

The chain employs TRBV19 and TRBJ2-3; 8 bases align to TRBD2. V lost 4 bases, J lost 2 bases, and 5 bases stayed unmatched. CDR3 size: 15 residues. Germline V gene data show CDR1 as LNHDA and CDR2 as SQIVND (reference sequence). In DNA form, the CDR3 reads TGTGCCAGTAGTAGAAGCGGGAGCTTCACAGATACGCAGTATTTT. Translation gives CASSRSGSFTDTQYF.

The gene calls are TRBV19 and TRBJ2-5; a possible D gene is TRBD2 (7 bases). This CDR3 has 16 amino acids. The V gene's germline CDR1 is LNHDA and CDR2 SQIVND (reference sequence). Trimming took 4 bases from V and 1 from J, leaving 16 bases between them. The CDR3 spells CASSTRGGALQETQYF. The CDR3 DNA is TGTGCCAGTAGTACCAGAGGGGGGGCCCTCCAAGAGACCCAGTACTTC.

The rearrangement joins TRBV6-5 to TRBJ2-1; TRBD2 might be the D (6 bases). The CDR3 covers 14 residues. The V gene's germline CDR1 is MNHEY and CDR2 SVGAGI. V was clipped by 2 bases and J by 4 bases, with 9 bases between them. The CDR3 here is CASSYGTGYNEQFF. CDR3 in DNA: TGTGCCAGCAGTTACGGGACTGGATACAATGAGCAGTTCTTC.

CDR3 sequence (DNA): TGTGCCTGGGGGGGACAGAAAAACACTGAAGCTTTCTTT. It yields the protein CAWGGQKNTEAFF. The rearrangement uses TRBV30 and TRBJ1-1; 7 positions agree with TRBD1. CDR3 length equals 13 residues. The V segment lost 5 bases and the J segment 2 bases; nucleotides outside the gene matches: 5. CDR1 is GTSNPN, CDR2 SVGIG, per germline (reference sequence).

The J gene is TRBJ2-7, the V gene TRBV5-1; 7 nucleotides agree with TRBD2. The CDR3 is 15 residues long. CDR1 and CDR2 from the germline V gene are SGHRS and YFSETQ. Losses at the gene ends were 0 bases for V and 2 bases for J; bases not matched to a gene: 5. The CDR3 DNA is TGCGCCAGCAGCTTGGTAGGGACTACCGCCTACGAGCAGTACTTC. Its translation is CASSLVGTTAYEQYF. The full variable domain, with the rest looked up from reference TRBV5-1 and TRBJ2-7, is KAGVTQTPRYLIKTRGQQVTLSCSPISGHRSVSWYQQTPGQGLQFLFEYFSETQRNKGNFPGRFSGRQFSNSRSEMNVSTLELGDSALYLCASSLVGTTAYEQYFGPGTRLTVT.

V gene TRBV30 combines with J gene TRBJ1-2; the D gene is possibly TRBD1 (6 bases). This CDR3 region has 14 residues. The V gene's germline CDR1 is GTSNPN and CDR2 SVGIG (reference sequence). Trimming removed 2 bases from V and 1 base from J, with 11 bases in between. CDR3 residues: CAWSWGTLNYGYTF. CDR3 nucleotide sequence: TGTGCCTGGAGTTGGGGGACACTTAACTATGGCTACACCTTC.

CDR3 region: CASSFRQGMNTEAFF. The CDR3 DNA reads as TGTGCCAGCAGCTTTAGACAGGGAATGAACACTGAAGCTTTCTTT. The chain has TRBV5-4 and TRBJ1-1, with 7 bases matching TRBD1. The germline V gene encodes CDR1 SGHNT and CDR2 YYREEE (reference sequence). The J segment lost 0 bases and the V segment lost 2 bases, leaving 4 bases of the junction unmatched. There are 15 residues in the CDR3.

The genes are TRBV5-1 and TRBJ1-1, with TRBD1 as a possible D gene (6 bases). CDR3 length: 14 amino acids. Trimming pared 5 bases from V and 1 base from J, leaving 12 bases between. Germline V lookup: CDR1 SGHRS, CDR2 YFSETQ. In DNA form, the CDR3 reads TGCGCCAGCAGACCCCAAGGGGGGAACACTGAAGCTTTCTTT. Its translation is CASRPQGGNTEAFF. Full variable domain (outside the CDR3, taken from reference TRBV5-1 and TRBJ1-1): KAGVTQTPRYLIKTRGQQVTLSCSPISGHRSVSWYQQTPGQGLQFLFEYFSETQRNKGNFPGRFSGRQFSNSRSEMNVSTLELGDSALYLCASRPQGGNTEAFFGQGTRLTVV.

The CDR3 region has the DNA TGTGCCAGTAGTAAGGACAGAGAATACGAGCAGTACTTC. Protein: CASSKDREYEQYF. The V gene is TRBV19, the J gene TRBJ2-7; weak D call: TRBD1 (6 bases). Germline V gene data show CDR1 as LNHDA and CDR2 as SQIVND (reference sequence). Trimming took 4 bases from V and 4 from J, leaving 11 bases between them. This CDR3 region has 13 residues.

The chain carries TRBV6-1 and TRBJ1-2, with 8 nucleotides matching TRBD1. Trimming took 7 bases from V and 2 from J; bases not matched to a gene: 6. Germline CDR1 MNHNS, CDR2 SASEGT. The CDR3 length is 14 residues. The chain's CDR3 is CASTPGTGNYGYTF. The CDR3 DNA sequence: TGTGCCAGCACTCCCGGGACAGGCAACTATGGCTACACCTTC.